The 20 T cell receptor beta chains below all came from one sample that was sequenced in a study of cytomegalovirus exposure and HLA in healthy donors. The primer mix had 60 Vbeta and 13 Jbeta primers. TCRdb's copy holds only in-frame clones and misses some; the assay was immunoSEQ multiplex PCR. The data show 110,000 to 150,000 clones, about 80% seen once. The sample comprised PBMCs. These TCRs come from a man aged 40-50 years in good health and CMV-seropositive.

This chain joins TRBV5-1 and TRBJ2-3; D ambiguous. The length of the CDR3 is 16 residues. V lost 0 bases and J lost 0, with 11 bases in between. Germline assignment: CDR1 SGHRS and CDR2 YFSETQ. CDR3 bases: TGCGCCAGCAGCTTGGGATACGCGGCTAGCACAGATACGCAGTATTTT. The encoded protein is CASSLGYAASTDTQYF.

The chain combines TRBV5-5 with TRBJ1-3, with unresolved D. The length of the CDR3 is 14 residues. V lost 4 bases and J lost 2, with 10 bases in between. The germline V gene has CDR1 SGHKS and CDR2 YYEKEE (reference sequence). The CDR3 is CASSIQVAGNTIYF. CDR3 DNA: TGTGCCAGCAGCATCCAGGTGGCTGGAAACACCATATATTTT.

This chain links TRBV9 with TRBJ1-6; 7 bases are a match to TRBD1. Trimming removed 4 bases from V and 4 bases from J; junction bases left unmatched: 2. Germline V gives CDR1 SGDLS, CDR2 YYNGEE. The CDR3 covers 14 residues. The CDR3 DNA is TGTGCCAGCAGCCCGGGACAGTATAATTCACCCCTCCACTTT. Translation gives CASSPGQYNSPLHF.

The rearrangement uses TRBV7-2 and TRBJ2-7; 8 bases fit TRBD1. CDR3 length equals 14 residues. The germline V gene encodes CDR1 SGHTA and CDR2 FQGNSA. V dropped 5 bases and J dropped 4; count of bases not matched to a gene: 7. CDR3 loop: CASSQSTGEYEQYF. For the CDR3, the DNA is TGTGCCAGCAGCCAATCGACAGGGGAGTACGAGCAGTACTTC. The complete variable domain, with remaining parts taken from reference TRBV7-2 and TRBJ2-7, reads GAGVSQSPSNKVTEKGKDVELRCDPISGHTALYWYRQSLGQGLEFLIYFQGNSAPDKSGLPSDRFSAERTGGSVSTLTIQRTQQEDSAVYLCASSQSTGEYEQYFGPGTRLTVT.

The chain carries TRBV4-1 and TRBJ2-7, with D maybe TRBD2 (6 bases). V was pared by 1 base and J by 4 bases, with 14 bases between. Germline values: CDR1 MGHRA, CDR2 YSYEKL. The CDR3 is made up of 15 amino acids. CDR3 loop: CASSQGRDLRYEQYF. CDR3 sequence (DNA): TGCGCCAGCAGCCAAGGGAGGGACCTGCGTTACGAGCAGTACTTC.

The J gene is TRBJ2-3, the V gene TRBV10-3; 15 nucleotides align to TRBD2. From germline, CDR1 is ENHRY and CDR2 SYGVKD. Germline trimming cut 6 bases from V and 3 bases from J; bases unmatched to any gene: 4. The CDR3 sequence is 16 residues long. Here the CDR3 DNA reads TGTGCCATCAGCTGGACTAGCGGGAGGGAAACAGATACGCAGTATTTT. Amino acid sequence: CAISWTSGRETDTQYF.

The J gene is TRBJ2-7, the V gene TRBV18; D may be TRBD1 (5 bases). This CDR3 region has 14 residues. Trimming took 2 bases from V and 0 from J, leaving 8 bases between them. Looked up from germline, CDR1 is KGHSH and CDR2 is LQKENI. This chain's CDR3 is CASSPVTGSYEQYF. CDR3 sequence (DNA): TGTGCCAGCTCACCAGTCACAGGCTCCTACGAGCAGTACTTC. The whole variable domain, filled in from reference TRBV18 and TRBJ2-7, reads NAGVMQNPRHLVRRRGQEARLRCSPMKGHSHVYWYRQLPEEGLKFMVYLQKENIIDESGMPKERFSAEFPKEGPSILRIQQVVRGDSAAYFCASSPVTGSYEQYFGPGTRLTVT.

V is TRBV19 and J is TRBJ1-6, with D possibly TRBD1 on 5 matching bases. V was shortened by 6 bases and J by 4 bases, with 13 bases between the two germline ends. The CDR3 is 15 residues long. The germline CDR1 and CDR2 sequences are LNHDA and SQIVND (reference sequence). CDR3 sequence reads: CASRRQPDYNSPLHF. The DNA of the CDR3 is TGTGCCAGTAGGAGACAGCCAGATTATAATTCACCCCTCCACTTT.

The CDR3 region is CASSPNGGSNQPQHF. CDR3 nucleotides: TGTGCCAGCTCACCAAACGGGGGGAGCAATCAGCCCCAGCATTTT. The V gene is TRBV18, the J gene TRBJ1-5; D is perhaps TRBD1 (5 bases). The ends were cut back, 2 bases at V and 1 base at J, with 9 bases in the middle. The CDR3 totals 15 residues. From germline, CDR1 is KGHSH and CDR2 LQKENI.

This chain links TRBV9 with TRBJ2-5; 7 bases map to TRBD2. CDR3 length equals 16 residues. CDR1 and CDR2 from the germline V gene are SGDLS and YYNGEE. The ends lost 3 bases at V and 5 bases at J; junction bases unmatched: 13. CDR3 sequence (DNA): TGTGCCAGCAGCGCTGGGGGAGGGAACCTTGGGGAGACCCAGTACTTC. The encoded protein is CASSAGGGNLGETQYF.

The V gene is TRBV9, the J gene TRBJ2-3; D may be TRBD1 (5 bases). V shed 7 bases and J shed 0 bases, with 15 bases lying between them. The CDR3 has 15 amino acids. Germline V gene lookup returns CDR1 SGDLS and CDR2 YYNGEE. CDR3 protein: CASAQGLASTDTQYF. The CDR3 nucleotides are TGTGCCAGCGCTCAGGGCTTAGCTAGCACAGATACGCAGTATTTT. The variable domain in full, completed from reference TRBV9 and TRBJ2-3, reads DSGVTQTPKHLITATGQRVTLRCSPRSGDLSVYWYQQSLDQGLQFLIQYYNGEERAKGNILERFSAQQFPDLHSELNLSSLELGDSALYFCASAQGLASTDTQYFGPGTRLTVL.

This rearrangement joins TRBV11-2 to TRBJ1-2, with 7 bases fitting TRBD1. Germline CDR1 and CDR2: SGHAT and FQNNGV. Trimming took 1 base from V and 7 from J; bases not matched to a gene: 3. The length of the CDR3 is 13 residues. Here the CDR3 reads CASSLGQGGGYTF. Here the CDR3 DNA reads TGTGCCAGCAGCTTAGGACAGGGTGGTGGCTACACCTTC.

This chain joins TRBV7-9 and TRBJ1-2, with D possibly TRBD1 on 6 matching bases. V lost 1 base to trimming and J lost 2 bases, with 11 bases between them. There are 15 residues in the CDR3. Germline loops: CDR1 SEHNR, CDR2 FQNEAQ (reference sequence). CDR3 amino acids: CASSLGTATNYGYTF. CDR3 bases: TGTGCCAGCAGCTTAGGGACAGCGACCAACTATGGCTACACCTTC.

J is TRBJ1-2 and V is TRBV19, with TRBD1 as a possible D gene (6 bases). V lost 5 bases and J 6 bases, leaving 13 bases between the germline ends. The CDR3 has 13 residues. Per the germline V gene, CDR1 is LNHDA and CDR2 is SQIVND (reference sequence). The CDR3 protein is CASSVNRVNGYTF. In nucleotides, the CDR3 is TGTGCCAGTAGTGTCAACAGGGTCAATGGCTACACCTTC. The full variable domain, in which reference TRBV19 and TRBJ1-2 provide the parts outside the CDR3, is DGGITQSPKYLFRKEGQNVTLSCEQNLNHDAMYWYRQDPGQGLRLIYYSQIVNDFQKGDIAEGYSVSREKKESFPLTVTSAQKNPTAFYLCASSVNRVNGYTFGSGTRLTVV.

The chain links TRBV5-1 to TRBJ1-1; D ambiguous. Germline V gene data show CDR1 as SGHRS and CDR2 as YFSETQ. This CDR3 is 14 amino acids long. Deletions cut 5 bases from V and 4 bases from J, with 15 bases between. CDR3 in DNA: TGCGCCAGCAGTGAGTTCACTGCCGGCACTGAAGCTTTCTTT. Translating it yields CASSEFTAGTEAFF.

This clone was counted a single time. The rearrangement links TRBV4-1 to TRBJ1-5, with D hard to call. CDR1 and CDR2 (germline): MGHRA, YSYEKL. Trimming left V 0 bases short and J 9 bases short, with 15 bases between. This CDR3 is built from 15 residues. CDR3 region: CASSQDWASLRPQHF. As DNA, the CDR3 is TGCGCCAGCAGCCAAGATTGGGCCTCATTGCGGCCCCAGCATTTT.

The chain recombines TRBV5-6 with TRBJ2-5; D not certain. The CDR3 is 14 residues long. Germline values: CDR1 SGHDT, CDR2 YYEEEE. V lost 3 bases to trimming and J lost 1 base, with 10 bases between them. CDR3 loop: CASSSILTQETQYF. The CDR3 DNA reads TGTGCCAGCAGCTCCATACTAACCCAAGAGACCCAGTACTTC.

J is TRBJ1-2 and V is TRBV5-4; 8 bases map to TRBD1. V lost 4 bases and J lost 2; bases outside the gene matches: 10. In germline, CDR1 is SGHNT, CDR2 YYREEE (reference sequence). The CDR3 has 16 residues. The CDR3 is CASSPQTGQANYGYTF. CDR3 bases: TGTGCCAGCAGCCCACAAACGGGACAGGCAAACTATGGCTACACCTTC.

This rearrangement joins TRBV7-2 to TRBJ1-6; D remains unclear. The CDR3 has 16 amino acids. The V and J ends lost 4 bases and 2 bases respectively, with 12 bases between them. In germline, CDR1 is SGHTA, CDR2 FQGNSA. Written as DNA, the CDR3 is TGTGCCAGCAGCTCAATTGGGCCTGCCTATAATTCACCCCTCCACTTT. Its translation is CASSSIGPAYNSPLHF.

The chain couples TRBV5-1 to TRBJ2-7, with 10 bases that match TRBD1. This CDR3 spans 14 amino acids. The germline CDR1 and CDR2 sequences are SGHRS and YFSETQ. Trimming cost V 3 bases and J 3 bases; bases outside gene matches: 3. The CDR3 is CASSSDRGRYEQYF. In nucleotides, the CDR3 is TGCGCCAGCAGCTCCGACAGGGGGCGCTACGAGCAGTACTTC.